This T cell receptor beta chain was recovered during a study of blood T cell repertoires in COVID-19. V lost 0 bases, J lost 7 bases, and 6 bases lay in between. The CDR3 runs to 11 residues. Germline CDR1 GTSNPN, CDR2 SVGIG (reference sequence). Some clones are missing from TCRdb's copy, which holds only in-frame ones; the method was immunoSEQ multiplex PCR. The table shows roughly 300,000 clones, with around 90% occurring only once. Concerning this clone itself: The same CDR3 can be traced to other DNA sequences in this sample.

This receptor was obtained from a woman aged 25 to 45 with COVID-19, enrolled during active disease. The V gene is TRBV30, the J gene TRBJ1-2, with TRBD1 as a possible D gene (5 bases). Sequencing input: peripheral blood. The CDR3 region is CAWSVGVGYTF. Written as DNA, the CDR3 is TGTGCCTGGAGTGTAGGGGTTGGCTACACCTTC.